The clone carrying this TCR beta chain turned up a few times. Data came from immunoSEQ multiplex PCR; TCRdb stores just in-frame clones and leaves some out. The sample has 600,000 to 750,000 clones, 90% seen once; the top ten hold approximately 35%. The data are from a study of shared clonotypes between healthy human individuals. This CDR3 region has 14 residues. V was cut by 4 bases and J by 7 bases, with 17 bases left in between. The germline V gene encodes CDR1 SGDLS and CDR2 YYNGEE. The chain couples TRBV9 to TRBJ1-1; perhaps TRBD1 as D (5 bases). This receptor was obtained from a young man in good health. Some clones in this sample may be carry-over from other donors' samples. Sequenced sample: memory CD8+ T cells from PBMCs. Regarding subset: CD45RO+ cells pooled with CCR7-negative TemRA cells. The CDR3 DNA reads TGTGCCAGCAGCACAAATCAGGGACGGGGTGAAGCTTTCTTT. Its translation is CASSTNQGRGEAFF.